This TCR beta chain stems from a study of CD8+ T cells in alopecia areata. Study details: Oral tofacitinib, 5 to 10 mg twice daily, was given in an open-label trial. The duration of tofacitinib was 6 to 18 months, with 6 months off drug afterward. Study-wide results and caveats: Lesional scalp displayed greater clonality than normal scalp, most notably in alopecia totalis/universalis.

Investigators isolated RNA and reverse transcribed it into cDNA to act as the sequencing template. The protocol was immunoSEQ multiplex PCR, while the TCRdb copy is restricted to in-frame clones and leaves out a portion. The data hold about 150,000 clones, with more than 45% observed a single time. The V end was cut by 3 bases, the J end by 8 bases, with 14 bases between. This CDR3 has 14 amino acids. The germline gives CDR1 SNHLY, CDR2 FYNNEI. To note about this clone: What it binds is unknown.

Here the sequenced sample was CD8+ T cells sorted from blood, taken at week 0. The TCR sequence derives from a human donor with alopecia areata. V usage is TRBV2 and J usage is TRBJ1-5; no reliable D call. The CDR3 region is CASSDEVAREPQHF. The CDR3 DNA sequence: TGTGCCAGCAGTGATGAGGTGGCGAGAGAGCCCCAGCATTTT.